Following are 13 T cell receptor beta chains from one sample sequenced in a study of immune characterization of retroperitoneal liposarcoma. TCRdb itself ran the PCR reads through MiXCR, one entry per CDR3 protein. The sample carries over 15,000 distinct CDR3 sequences, 35% to 40% recorded once. The sequenced sample consisted of blood. The receptors were gathered from a male donor with retroperitoneal liposarcoma.

This clonotype was counted a few times. The chain joins TRBV12-3 or TRBV12-4 to TRBJ1-5, with D unresolved. This CDR3 is 13 amino acids long. Deletions cut 2 bases from V and 0 bases from J, with 2 bases between. The CDR3 reads CASSLFSNQPQHF. Written as DNA, the CDR3 is TGTGCCAGCAGTTTATTTAGCAATCAGCCCCAGCATTTT.

The CDR3 DNA reads as TGTGCCAGCAGTTACTCCGGGACAGGGTTCGGGCTGAACACTGAAGCTTTCTTT. This translates into CASSYSGTGFGLNTEAFF. The chain carries TRBV6-6 and TRBJ1-1; TRBD1 matches 9 bases. This CDR3 is built from 18 residues. The germline V gene has CDR1 MNHNY and CDR2 SVGAGI (reference sequence). Unmatched junction bases numbered 8, after V lost 0 bases and J lost 0 bases.

This clonotype was seen a few times. The V and J genes are TRBV7-2 and TRBJ1-2; TRBD1 aligns across 9 bases. CDR3 size: 14 residues. J lost 8 bases, V lost 4 bases, and 8 bases had no gene match. The germline gives CDR1 SGHTA, CDR2 FQGNSA. For the CDR3, the DNA is TGTGCCAGCAGCTCTTGGGACAGGGCTGGCGGCTACACCTTC. Amino acid sequence: CASSSWDRAGGYTF.

This clonotype appeared a few times. The chain uses TRBV6-1 and TRBJ2-2; TRBD2 might be the D (7 bases). V shed 10 bases and J shed 5 bases, with 20 bases lying between them. The germline V gene has CDR1 MNHNS and CDR2 SASEGT. The CDR3 consists of 15 residues. CDR3 sequence: CATIGGGAYTGELFF. The CDR3 coding sequence is TGTGCCACTATAGGGGGAGGGGCCTATACCGGGGAGCTGTTTTTT.

V gene TRBV4-1 combines with J gene TRBJ2-1; D possibly corresponds to TRBD1 (6 bases). The J call is uncertain, as TRBJ2-7 better fits the DNA end. The CDR3 totals 16 residues. Germline assignment: CDR1 MGHRA and CDR2 YSYEKL. The CDR3 DNA is TGCGCCAGCAGCCAAGTTGGGGGCTATGCCCGTCACGAGCAGTACTTC. Protein product: CASSQVGGYARHEQYF.

The chain recombines TRBV6-1 with TRBJ2-4; TRBD2 agrees at 8 bases. The DNA matches TRBJ2-7 better at its end, which makes the J call doubtful. The germline V gene has CDR1 MNHNS and CDR2 SASEGT. CDR3 length: 13 residues. DNA for the CDR3: TGTGCCAGTCGTAGGGCGGGGGGTTACGAGCAGTACTTC. Protein product: CASRRAGGYEQYF.

This clonotype is classed as medium-sized. The J gene is TRBJ2-5, the V gene TRBV7-6, with D unresolved. With the DNA end fitting TRBJ2-7 better, the J assignment may be wrong. Germline assignment: CDR1 SGHVS and CDR2 FNYEAQ. This CDR3 contains 12 residues. CDR3 bases: TGTGCCAGCAGCTTAGTTTCCTACGAGCAGTACTTC. Protein product: CASSLVSYEQYF.

The CDR3 reads CASSLGRIADTQYF. The CDR3 region has the DNA TGTGCCAGCAGTCTAGGCAGGATAGCAGATACGCAGTATTTT. The chain links TRBV11-1 to TRBJ2-3; D gene uncertain. V lost 6 bases, J lost 4 bases, and 14 bases lay in between. The CDR3 runs to 14 residues. The germline gives CDR1 SGHAT, CDR2 FQDESV (reference sequence).

The chain recombines TRBV12-3 or TRBV12-4 with TRBJ2-5, with D possibly being TRBD1 or TRBD2 (5 bases each). V was pared by 6 bases and J by 4 bases, with 15 bases between. CDR3 length: 14 amino acids. The CDR3 nucleotides are TGTGCCAGCAGGTACTCAGGGACGGGAGAGACCCAGTACTTC. Translated, it gives CASRYSGTGETQYF.

By sample share, this clonotype is medium-sized. The rearrangement uses TRBV12-3 or TRBV12-4 and TRBJ2-1; unclear D gene. The end of the DNA is better explained by TRBJ2-7, so the J call may be wrong. The CDR3 covers 13 residues. The CDR3 sequence: CASTPRDRNEQYF. CDR3 nucleotide sequence: TGTGCCAGCACTCCCCGCGACCGGAATGAGCAGTACTTC.

The gene calls are TRBV6-6 and TRBJ2-1, with TRBD2 matching over 7 bases. The CDR3 loop spans 14 amino acids. In germline, CDR1 is MNHNY, CDR2 SVGAGI (reference sequence). J was trimmed by 10 bases and V by 4 bases; bases with no gene match: 10. CDR3 sequence: CASSLVTGGYEQFF. The DNA for the CDR3 is TGTGCCAGCAGTTTGGTAACGGGGGGTTACGAGCAGTTCTTC.

A single count supports this clonotype. This rearrangement joins TRBV12-3 or TRBV12-4 to TRBJ1-4; D may be TRBD1 (5 bases). The CDR3 has 13 amino acids. Trimming left V 10 bases short and J 7 bases short, with 16 bases between. The CDR3 DNA follows: TGTGCCACCCGGGCAGGGATAGGTGAAAAACTGTTTTTT. Encoded protein: CATRAGIGEKLFF.

This clonotype was recorded a few times. The chain has TRBV6-1 and TRBJ1-1; possible D gene TRBD1, 6 bases. The CDR3 is made up of 14 amino acids. Germline V gene data show CDR1 as MNHNS and CDR2 as SASEGT. With 8 bases removed from V and 3 bases from J, the gap between germline ends came to 16 bases. The CDR3: CASLRGGADTEAFF. The CDR3 DNA sequence: TGTGCCAGCCTCCGAGGGGGGGCGGACACTGAAGCTTTCTTT.